The clone carrying this T cell receptor (beta chain) was found a few times. The antigen is not known. MiXCR was run by TCRdb on the 5' RACE reads, yielding one entry per CDR3 protein. Among about 57,000 distinct CDR3 sequences listed, approximately 27% were seen once. The V gene lost 6 bases and the J gene lost 2 bases, with 17 bases spanning the gap. The CDR3 totals 15 residues. Germline V lookup: CDR1 KGHSH, CDR2 LQKENI. General observations from the study: Tumor-infiltrating Treg TCR alpha and beta sequences overlapped most with tumor naive CD4+ T cells, then blood naive.

Cells sorted as Tregs were CD4+, CD25+ and CD127-/low. The J gene is TRBJ2-7, the V gene TRBV18, with a tentative D call TRBD2 (6 bases). The material sequenced was tumor-infiltrating Tregs sorted from the breast tumor. The receptor comes from a female donor with breast cancer. The CDR3 nucleotides read TGTGCCAGCTCGCCGAGTCGGGGGAGACCCTACGAGCAGTACTTC. This translates into CASSPSRGRPYEQYF.